This T cell receptor (beta chain) was captured in a study of T cells after yellow fever vaccination. TCRdb analysed the 5' RACE reads with MiXCR anew, one entry per CDR3 protein. The sample carries a few hundred thousand distinct CDR3 sequences, under 7.5% recorded once. The table lists this clonotype with many counts. Germline V gene sequence: CDR1 SEHNR, CDR2 FQNEAQ (reference sequence). Trimming removed 1 base from V and 7 bases from J; junction bases left unmatched: 3. This CDR3 has 14 residues. The chain combines TRBV7-9 with TRBJ1-4; 7 bases align to TRBD1. The source was PBMCs, collected 5 days after the yellow fever booster vaccination. This receptor was obtained from a man aged 25-45 years who received the YFV17D yellow fever vaccine. The CDR3 coding sequence is TGTGCCAGCAGCTTAGGACAGGGAGGTGAAAAACTGTTTTTT. Its protein product is CASSLGQGGEKLFF.